Listed below are T cell receptor beta chains from one sample, sequenced in a study of shared clonotypes between healthy human individuals. Profiling relied on immunoSEQ multiplex PCR, and the TCRdb table lists in-frame clones only, not all of them. The repertoire includes over 1.4 million clones, about 96% of them detected once, and roughly 1.2% sits in the top ten. Sample: naive CD4+ T cells sorted from blood. The receptors stem from a man aged 25 to 45 in good health. Each CDR3 is given with its conserved first and last residue. Fields, in order: J gene, clone size, D gene, V gene, CDR3 DNA, CDR3 protein. D genes are given only for firm matches. Expanded clones get a size class; other rows say once, few or many, or leave the size out.

J gene: TRBJ2-5; clone size: NA; D gene: TRBD2; V gene: TRBV29-1; CDR3 DNA: TGCAGCGTTGTGGGGTCTGGACTAGCGGGAGGCGGGTCGAAGGAGACCCAGTACTTC; CDR3 protein: CSVVGSGLAGGGSKETQYF
J gene: TRBJ2-5; clone size: NA; D gene: NA; V gene: TRBV7-7; CDR3 DNA: TGTGCTAGCAGCCCTAACTCGGGCCAAGAGACCCAGTACTTC; CDR3 protein: CASSPNSGQETQYF
J gene: TRBJ1-5; clone size: NA; D gene: NA; V gene: TRBV6-4; CDR3 DNA: TGTGCCAGCAGTGACCAGATCGACCAGCCCCAGCATTTT; CDR3 protein: CASSDQIDQPQHF
J gene: TRBJ2-2; clone size: NA; D gene: NA; V gene: TRBV9; CDR3 DNA: TGTGCCAGCAGCGTAGGGAGAACCACCGGGGAGCTGTTTTTT; CDR3 protein: CASSVGRTTGELFF
J gene: TRBJ2-7; clone size: NA; D gene: TRBD1; V gene: TRBV6-1; CDR3 DNA: TGTGCCAGCAGGAAGGGGGCCTCCTACGAGCAGTACTTC; CDR3 protein: CASRKGASYEQYF
J gene: TRBJ2-7; clone size: NA; D gene: TRBD1; V gene: TRBV6-6; CDR3 DNA: TGTGCCAGCAGCCATTTGGGACAGGGTGAACCCTACGAGCAGTACTTC; CDR3 protein: CASSHLGQGEPYEQYF
J gene: TRBJ2-5; clone size: NA; D gene: TRBD1; V gene: TRBV4-1; CDR3 DNA: TGCGCCAGCAGCCAAGACCTCAGGGGGCTGCGGGAGACCCAGTACTTC; CDR3 protein: CASSQDLRGLRETQYF
J gene: TRBJ1-2; clone size: NA; D gene: TRBD1; V gene: TRBV19; CDR3 DNA: TGTGCCAGTAGACCGGGACAGGGGCGGCCTAACTATGGCTACACCTTC; CDR3 protein: CASRPGQGRPNYGYTF
J gene: TRBJ2-5; clone size: NA; D gene: TRBD1; V gene: TRBV7-9; CDR3 DNA: TGTGCCAGCAGCCCAAGGACAGGGAGAGAGACCCAGTACTTC; CDR3 protein: CASSPRTGRETQYF
J gene: TRBJ2-2; clone size: NA; D gene: NA; V gene: TRBV7-9; CDR3 DNA: TGTGCCAGCAGCTTACAGATGACCGGGGAGCTGTTTTTT; CDR3 protein: CASSLQMTGELFF
J gene: TRBJ2-7; clone size: NA; D gene: TRBD2; V gene: TRBV9; CDR3 DNA: TGTGCCAGCAGCGAGGGACTAGCACGCGAGCAGTACTTC; CDR3 protein: CASSEGLAREQYF
J gene: TRBJ2-7; clone size: NA; D gene: NA; V gene: TRBV7-2; CDR3 DNA: TGTGCCAGCAGCTTATTGCATAGCTACGAGCAGTACTTC; CDR3 protein: CASSLLHSYEQYF
J gene: TRBJ2-1; clone size: NA; D gene: NA; V gene: TRBV5-1; CDR3 DNA: TGCGCCAGCAGCTTGGTCGAGGCTCCTTACAATGAGCAGTTCTTC; CDR3 protein: CASSLVEAPYNEQFF
J gene: TRBJ2-1; clone size: NA; D gene: TRBD1; V gene: TRBV5-4; CDR3 DNA: TGTGCCAGCGAACTTACAGGGGGTGGTCTTGATGAGCAGTTCTTC; CDR3 protein: CASELTGGGLDEQFF
J gene: TRBJ2-2; clone size: NA; D gene: NA; V gene: TRBV5-1; CDR3 DNA: TGCGCCAGCAGCCGTCTTGAAGCGAACACCGGGGAGCTGTTTTTT; CDR3 protein: CASSRLEANTGELFF
J gene: TRBJ2-2; clone size: NA; D gene: TRBD2; V gene: TRBV6-5; CDR3 DNA: TGTGCCAGCAGACCGGGGCGGGAGAGATCCGGGGAGCTGTTTTTT; CDR3 protein: CASRPGRERSGELFF
J gene: TRBJ1-5; clone size: NA; D gene: TRBD1; V gene: TRBV7-8; CDR3 DNA: TGTGCCAGCAGCGTTAGGACAGGGTCGAGCAATCAGCCCCAGCATTTT; CDR3 protein: CASSVRTGSSNQPQHF
J gene: TRBJ2-1; clone size: NA; D gene: NA; V gene: TRBV11-2; CDR3 DNA: TGTGCCAGCAGCCCTCGACTGGGAGAGCAGTTCTTC; CDR3 protein: CASSPRLGEQFF
J gene: TRBJ2-3; clone size: NA; D gene: NA; V gene: TRBV28; CDR3 DNA: TGTGCCAGCACCCCACCTAGCACAGATACGCAGTATTTT; CDR3 protein: CASTPPSTDTQYF
J gene: TRBJ2-5; clone size: NA; D gene: NA; V gene: TRBV7-9; CDR3 DNA: TGTGCCAGCAGCTTGGTCCCCGGAAGCGCGACCCAGTACTTC; CDR3 protein: CASSLVPGSATQYF
J gene: TRBJ1-2; clone size: NA; D gene: TRBD1; V gene: TRBV6-1; CDR3 DNA: TGTGCCAGCGGACTACAGGGGCAGTATGGCTACACCTTC; CDR3 protein: CASGLQGQYGYTF
J gene: TRBJ1-1; clone size: once; D gene: NA; V gene: TRBV6-5; CDR3 DNA: TGTGCCAGCAGGCCCGATTTTGGGTCCTATGAAGCTTTCTTT; CDR3 protein: CASRPDFGSYEAFF
J gene: TRBJ2-7; clone size: few; D gene: NA; V gene: TRBV7-8; CDR3 DNA: TGTGCCAGCAGCTTGGACTACGAGCAGTACTTC; CDR3 protein: CASSLDYEQYF
J gene: TRBJ1-1; clone size: NA; D gene: NA; V gene: TRBV23-1; CDR3 DNA: TGCGCCAGCAGTCATAACGAACAGGGACCTGAAGCTTTCTTT; CDR3 protein: CASSHNEQGPEAFF
J gene: TRBJ2-7; clone size: NA; D gene: TRBD2; V gene: TRBV7-6; CDR3 DNA: TGTGCCAGCAGCGCAACGTCAGCGGGAGCTGTCGAGCAGTACTTC; CDR3 protein: CASSATSAGAVEQYF
J gene: TRBJ2-7; clone size: NA; D gene: NA; V gene: TRBV28; CDR3 DNA: TGTGCCAGCACCGTGGATACCACCTACGAGCAGTACTTC; CDR3 protein: CASTVDTTYEQYF
J gene: TRBJ2-1; clone size: NA; D gene: NA; V gene: TRBV5-4; CDR3 DNA: TGTGCCAGCGACCCGGGCCCTAGCTCCTACAATGAGCAGTTCTTC; CDR3 protein: CASDPGPSSYNEQFF
J gene: TRBJ2-1; clone size: NA; D gene: TRBD1; V gene: TRBV10-2; CDR3 DNA: TGCGCCAGCAGTGATGGGAGATCACAGGGGGCAGGTAACAATGAGCAGTTCTTC; CDR3 protein: CASSDGRSQGAGNNEQFF
J gene: TRBJ2-2; clone size: NA; D gene: TRBD1; V gene: TRBV7-2; CDR3 DNA: TGTGCCAGCAGCTATGGAAGACAGGGGAACACCGGGGAGCTGTTTTTT; CDR3 protein: CASSYGRQGNTGELFF
J gene: TRBJ2-3; clone size: once; D gene: TRBD2; V gene: TRBV7-3; CDR3 DNA: TGTGCCAGCAGCTTAACTGGGACAGCGGGAGGGCCAACAGATACGCAGTATTTT; CDR3 protein: CASSLTGTAGGPTDTQYF
J gene: TRBJ1-2; clone size: NA; D gene: NA; V gene: TRBV18; CDR3 DNA: TGTGCCAGCTCACAAGGAGCGCGTGGCTACACCTTC; CDR3 protein: CASSQGARGYTF
J gene: TRBJ2-7; clone size: NA; D gene: TRBD2; V gene: TRBV5-6; CDR3 DNA: TGTGCCAGCAGCTTGAGCCCTAGCGGGAGGAACTACGAGCAGTACTTC; CDR3 protein: CASSLSPSGRNYEQYF
J gene: TRBJ2-3; clone size: NA; D gene: NA; V gene: TRBV10-3; CDR3 DNA: TGTGCCATCAGTGAGGCCAGGACTACAGATACGCAGTATTTT; CDR3 protein: CAISEARTTDTQYF
J gene: TRBJ2-1; clone size: NA; D gene: NA; V gene: TRBV4-2; CDR3 DNA: TGTGCCAGCAGCCAAGAGCCCGATGGAGGTTACAATGAGCAGTTCTTC; CDR3 protein: CASSQEPDGGYNEQFF
J gene: TRBJ2-2; clone size: NA; D gene: TRBD2; V gene: TRBV6-1; CDR3 DNA: TGTGCCAGCAGTGTTATAGCGGGAAGGACCGGGGAGCTGTTTTTT; CDR3 protein: CASSVIAGRTGELFF
J gene: TRBJ1-4; clone size: few; D gene: NA; V gene: TRBV2; CDR3 DNA: TGTGCCAGCAGGCCACAGGGAGCAGGGTCAGGACTGTTTTTT; CDR3 protein: CASRPQGAGSGLFF
J gene: TRBJ1-5; clone size: NA; D gene: TRBD1; V gene: TRBV6-1; CDR3 DNA: TGTGCCAGCACGGCCTCAAACAGGGGACAGCCCCAGCATTTT; CDR3 protein: CASTASNRGQPQHF
J gene: TRBJ2-3; clone size: NA; D gene: NA; V gene: TRBV7-5; CDR3 DNA: TGTGTCAGAAGCTCAACCGATGGACTTCCCCGTCCCTACACAGATACGCAGTATTTT; CDR3 protein: CVRSSTDGLPRPYTDTQYF
J gene: TRBJ2-7; clone size: NA; D gene: NA; V gene: TRBV5-1; CDR3 DNA: TGCGCCAGCAGCCGCAGACCCCTGGAGGAGCAGTACTTC; CDR3 protein: CASSRRPLEEQYF
J gene: TRBJ2-7; clone size: NA; D gene: NA; V gene: TRBV7-2; CDR3 DNA: TGTGCCAGCAGCTTAATGGGGGGAAGGATATACGAGCAGTACTTC; CDR3 protein: CASSLMGGRIYEQYF
J gene: TRBJ2-2; clone size: NA; D gene: NA; V gene: TRBV18; CDR3 DNA: TGTGCCAGCTCACCACGACGGGAAACCGGGGAGCTGTTTTTT; CDR3 protein: CASSPRRETGELFF
J gene: TRBJ1-5; clone size: once; D gene: NA; V gene: TRBV5-5; CDR3 DNA: TGTGCCAGCAGCTTTATTGGGGGAGATCAGCCCCAGCATTTT; CDR3 protein: CASSFIGGDQPQHF
J gene: TRBJ1-2; clone size: NA; D gene: TRBD1; V gene: TRBV2; CDR3 DNA: TGTGCCAGCAGCCATAACAGGGGAAACTATGGCTACACCTTC; CDR3 protein: CASSHNRGNYGYTF
J gene: TRBJ2-7; clone size: NA; D gene: TRBD1; V gene: TRBV10-3; CDR3 DNA: TGTGCCAGCGGGACAGGGGGGACCTACGAGCAGTACTTC; CDR3 protein: CASGTGGTYEQYF
J gene: TRBJ2-5; clone size: NA; D gene: NA; V gene: TRBV25-1; CDR3 DNA: TGTGCCAGCAGTGGAGCAGGGCGGGAGACCCAGTACTTC; CDR3 protein: CASSGAGRETQYF
J gene: TRBJ2-7; clone size: NA; D gene: TRBD2; V gene: TRBV7-2; CDR3 DNA: TGTGCCAGCAGCTTAGATAGTACTAGCGGGTGGATATACGAGCAGTACTTC; CDR3 protein: CASSLDSTSGWIYEQYF
J gene: TRBJ2-7; clone size: NA; D gene: TRBD2; V gene: TRBV7-3; CDR3 DNA: TGTGCCAGCAGCTTAACTCTAGCGGGTTCCTACGAGCAGTACTTC; CDR3 protein: CASSLTLAGSYEQYF